These T cell receptor beta chains were read from a single sample in a study of OX40 agonist ivuxolimab in advanced cancers. TCRdb keeps only in-frame clones here, not all; method: immunoSEQ multiplex PCR. The table lists tens of thousands of clones, about 89% of them singletons. Sample: CD4+ or CD8+ T cells sorted from blood, taken in a trial of the OX40 agonist ivuxolimab. These receptors came from an adult with an advanced solid tumor such as melanoma, head and neck, liver or kidney cancer. CDR3s include the opening cysteine and the closing phenylalanine or tryptophan. D genes are given only for firm matches. Clone size is not always given. Where it is, it says once, few, many or a class for expanded clones.

-	TRBV21-1	TRBJ1-4	-	CASSKRAGEFWRSNEKLFF	TGTGCCAGCAGCAAAAGGGCAGGGGAATTTTGGAGGTCTAATGAAAAACTGTTTTTT
-	TRBV27	TRBJ1-5	TRBD1	CASSSRQGAQPQHF	TGTGCCAGCAGTTCGCGACAGGGGGCACAGCCCCAGCATTTT
-	TRBV19	TRBJ2-3	-	CASSIAAGKVGTDTQYF	TGTGCCAGTAGTATAGCGGCCGGGAAGGTAGGGACAGATACGCAGTATTTT
-	TRBV1	TRBJ1-4	-	CTSSQDRGEKKTDEKLFF	TGCACCAGCAGCCAAGATCGAGGGGAAAAAAAAACAGACGAAAAACTGTTTTTT
-	TRBV11-2	TRBJ1-2	-	CASSLQGSDGYTF	TGTGCCAGCAGCTTACAGGGTTCCGATGGCTACACCTTC
-	TRBV5-6	TRBJ1-2	TRBD1	CASSYDRDYGYTF	TGTGCCAGCAGTTACGACAGGGACTATGGCTACACCTTC
few	TRBV28	TRBJ1-1	TRBD1	CASSVDRVHTEAFF	TGTGCCAGCAGCGTAGACAGGGTACACACTGAAGCTTTCTTT
-	TRBV14	TRBJ2-7	-	CASSQASYEQYF	TGTGCCAGCAGCCAGGCATCCTACGAGCAGTACTTC
once	TRBV6-6	TRBJ2-5	TRBD2	CASSNGLAGGQETQYF	TGTGCCAGCAGTAACGGACTAGCGGGGGGCCAAGAGACCCAGTACTTC
-	TRBV30	TRBJ1-1	-	CAWSGVGEMNTEAFF	TGTGCCTGGAGTGGGGTGGGGGAGATGAACACTGAAGCTTTCTTT
-	TRBV7-2	TRBJ2-2	-	CASSQIAGELFF	TGTGCCAGCAGCCAAATCGCCGGGGAGCTGTTTTTT
-	TRBV28	TRBJ1-2	-	CASSWGGGTFNYGYTF	TGTGCCAGCAGTTGGGGTGGGGGCACCTTTAACTATGGCTACACCTTC
-	TRBV15	TRBJ2-5	TRBD1	CATSTRDSAQETQYF	TGTGCCACCAGCACCCGGGACAGTGCTCAAGAGACCCAGTACTTC
-	TRBV6-5	TRBJ1-1	TRBD1	CASSYGQGVTEAFF	TGTGCCAGCAGTTACGGACAGGGTGTCACTGAAGCTTTCTTT
-	TRBV5-4	TRBJ2-6	-	CAGQRDAGANVLTF	TGTGCCGGGCAAAGGGATGCCGGGGCCAACGTCCTGACTTTC
-	TRBV28	TRBJ2-7	-	CASSLRRQGGYEQYF	TGTGCCAGCAGTCTCCGGAGACAAGGGGGCTACGAGCAGTACTTC
-	TRBV28	TRBJ1-2	-	CASSLLGRDYGYTF	TGTGCCAGCAGTTTATTGGGGAGGGACTATGGCTACACCTTC
-	TRBV5-6	TRBJ2-3	TRBD2	CASSFSGGATDTQYF	TGTGCCAGCAGCTTCAGCGGGGGGGCGACAGATACGCAGTATTTT
-	TRBV19	TRBJ1-5	TRBD1	CASSNGQGAFQPQHF	TGTGCCAGTAGTAACGGACAGGGCGCATTCCAGCCCCAGCATTTT
-	TRBV7-2	TRBJ2-7	TRBD2	CASSLTSGGQYEQYF	TGTGCCAGCAGCTTGACTAGCGGGGGACAATACGAGCAGTACTTC
-	TRBV6-5	TRBJ2-2	-	CASSYRTGELFF	TGTGCCAGCAGTTACCGGACCGGGGAGCTGTTTTTT
-	TRBV18	TRBJ2-7	-	CASSPPPDSYEQYF	TGTGCCAGCTCACCACCCCCAGACTCCTACGAGCAGTACTTC
-	TRBV19	TRBJ2-1	TRBD1	CASSIRDREKEFF	TGTGCCAGTAGTATCCGGGACAGGGAGAAGGAGTTCTTC
-	TRBV27	TRBJ1-1	-	CASSLLGASGTEAFF	TGTGCCAGCAGTTTATTGGGCGCTTCCGGCACTGAAGCTTTCTTT
few	TRBV10-3	TRBJ2-7	-	CAVGGDSYEQYF	TGTGCCGTGGGTGGGGATAGTTACGAGCAGTACTTC
-	TRBV15	TRBJ1-4	-	CATSVQGDEKLFF	TGTGCCACCAGTGTACAGGGTGATGAAAAACTGTTTTTT
-	TRBV16	TRBJ1-4	-	CASSQQGPGDEKLFF	TGTGCCAGCAGCCAACAGGGGCCGGGAGACGAAAAACTGTTTTTT
-	TRBV25-1	TRBJ2-4	TRBD1	CASSDGTGLFKNIQYF	TGTGCCAGCAGTGATGGGACAGGACTATTCAAAAACATTCAGTACTTC
-	TRBV29-1	TRBJ1-3	-	CSAGTDGNTIYF	TGCAGCGCCGGGACGGATGGAAACACCATATATTTT
-	TRBV28	TRBJ1-5	TRBD1	CASSADRGYNQPQHF	TGTGCCAGCAGTGCGGACAGGGGGTACAATCAGCCCCAGCATTTT
-	TRBV7-2	TRBJ2-5	-	CASSLAGGGNQETQYF	TGTGCCAGCAGCTTAGCGGGCGGGGGCAACCAAGAGACCCAGTACTTC
-	TRBV6-6	TRBJ1-2	TRBD1	CASTPPGQVYGYTF	TGTGCCAGCACCCCCCCCGGACAGGTCTATGGCTACACCTTC
once	TRBV6-1	TRBJ2-2	-	CASREQDGAYTGELFF	TGTGCCAGCAGGGAACAGGACGGGGCTTACACCGGGGAGCTGTTTTTT
once	TRBV19	TRBJ1-1	-	CASRQGRNTEAFF	TGTGCCAGTAGACAGGGTCGGAACACTGAAGCTTTCTTT
-	TRBV29-1	TRBJ2-7	-	CSVSQGPYEQYF	TGCAGCGTCTCTCAGGGTCCCTACGAGCAGTACTTC
-	TRBV18	TRBJ1-1	-	CASSPRLGTFEAFF	TGTGCCAGCTCACCAAGATTGGGGACTTTTGAAGCTTTCTTT
once	TRBV11-3	TRBJ2-7	TRBD1	CASSLGQGFHEQYF	TGTGCCAGCAGCTTAGGACAGGGTTTCCACGAGCAGTACTTC
-	TRBV28	TRBJ2-7	TRBD2	CASRKRGTSGSYEQYF	TGTGCCAGCAGGAAACGGGGGACTAGCGGGTCCTACGAGCAGTACTTC
-	TRBV11-2	TRBJ2-7	TRBD2	CASSVSRGLAGYEQYF	TGTGCCAGCAGCGTCTCCCGGGGACTAGCGGGATACGAGCAGTACTTC
-	TRBV4-1	TRBJ1-6	TRBD1	CASSQEPGQTNSPLHF	TGCGCCAGCAGCCAAGAACCGGGACAGACTAATTCACCCCTCCACTTT
-	TRBV5-4	TRBJ1-5	-	CASSLDQAEQPQHF	TGTGCCAGCAGCTTGGATCAGGCGGAGCAGCCCCAGCATTTT
-	TRBV4-2	TRBJ1-1	-	CASSQVYLSAEAFF	TGTGCCAGCAGCCAAGTCTACCTCTCTGCGGAAGCTTTCTTT
-	TRBV9	TRBJ2-1	-	CASSTRASSYNEQFF	TGTGCCAGCAGCACCCGCGCTAGCTCCTACAATGAGCAGTTCTTC
once	TRBV7-9	TRBJ2-1	TRBD2	CASSYTSDYEQFF	TGTGCCAGCAGCTATACTAGCGACTATGAGCAGTTCTTC
-	TRBV6-4	TRBJ2-7	-	CASRRGVSHEQYF	TGTGCCAGCAGGAGGGGGGTCTCCCACGAGCAGTACTTC
-	TRBV11-2	TRBJ1-2	-	CASSFGPGYYGYTF	TGTGCCAGCAGCTTCGGCCCGGGGTACTATGGCTACACCTTC
once	TRBV6-1	TRBJ2-1	-	CASSEAGLRNNEQFF	TGTGCCAGCAGTGAGGCAGGGTTAAGGAACAATGAGCAGTTCTTC
few	TRBV10-3	TRBJ1-1	-	CAISETGNTEAFF	TGTGCCATCAGTGAGACAGGGAACACTGAAGCTTTCTTT
-	TRBV18	TRBJ1-5	-	CASSPLGDQPQHF	TGTGCCAGCTCACCTCTGGGCGATCAGCCCCAGCATTTT
-	TRBV6-6	TRBJ2-3	-	CASSLLRGEPDTQYF	TGTGCCAGCAGTTTACTCCGGGGAGAACCAGATACGCAGTATTTT
-	TRBV11-2	TRBJ2-5	-	CASSLTVQETQYF	TGTGCCAGCAGCTTGACAGTCCAAGAGACCCAGTACTTC
-	TRBV6-1	TRBJ1-1	-	CASSGERGLAEAFF	TGTGCCAGCAGTGGTGAGAGGGGACTGGCTGAAGCTTTCTTT
-	TRBV27	TRBJ1-4	-	CASSPNIATANEKLFF	TGTGCCAGCAGTCCCAACATTGCAACGGCTAATGAAAAACTGTTTTTT
-	TRBV5-5	TRBJ2-7	-	CASSLDALATYEQYF	TGTGCCAGCAGCTTGGATGCACTAGCCACCTACGAGCAGTACTTC
-	TRBV5-1	TRBJ1-1	-	CASSPGGQKNTEAFF	TGCGCCAGCAGCCCTGGGGGACAAAAAAACACTGAAGCTTTCTTT
-	TRBV19	TRBJ1-4	TRBD1	CASSTTGGNEKLFF	TGTGCCAGTAGTACCACAGGGGGCAATGAAAAACTGTTTTTT